A single sample is the source of the 14 T cell receptor beta chains below, sequenced in a study of T cells in Graves' hyperthyroidism and ophthalmopathy. Amplified regions were TCR beta CDR3 sequences from RNA transcripts. With the HTBI primer set, the TCR CDR3 went through a first round of RT-PCR. One entry per CDR3 protein results from TCRdb running MiXCR on the multiplex PCR reads. The sample lists about 400,000 distinct CDR3 sequences; less than 20% were seen once. Sequenced: blood. These TCRs come from a woman aged 18-29 years with Graves' hyperthyroidism.

Notes on this clonotype: One base away lies a much larger clone, so this may be a sequencing read error. V usage is TRBV6-2 or TRBV6-3 and J usage is TRBJ1-1, with D unclear. The V end was cut by 4 bases, the J end by 4 bases, with 19 bases between. There are 16 residues in the CDR3. Germline CDR1 and CDR2: MNHEY and SVGEGT. This CDR3 reads CASSLEDTLRSTEAFF. CDR3 DNA sequence: TGTGCCAGCAGTTTAGAAGACACCCTCAGGAGCACTGAAGCTTTCTTT.

The rearrangement joins TRBV7-2 to TRBJ2-7; the match to TRBD1 covers 9 bases. CDR1 is SGHTA and CDR2 is FQGNSA in the germline V gene. The CDR3 loop spans 15 amino acids. After removal of 7 bases from V and 7 bases from J, the junction contained 14 bases not matched to a gene. The CDR3 region is CASTNRGTGLGEQYF. CDR3 coding DNA: TGTGCCAGCACCAACCGCGGGACAGGGCTAGGGGAGCAGTACTTC.

This clonotype was found many times. This chain uses TRBV12-3 or TRBV12-4 with TRBJ2-2; D ambiguous. The CDR3 spans 14 residues. V dropped 2 bases and J dropped 2 bases, with 6 bases sitting between them. The CDR3 here is CASSLLANTGELFF. The CDR3 DNA sequence: TGTGCCAGCAGTTTACTTGCCAACACCGGGGAGCTGTTTTTT.

This clonotype was picked up many times. The chain joins TRBV3-1 to TRBJ2-5; D is ambiguous. Germline V gene lookup returns CDR1 LGHDT and CDR2 YNNKEL (reference sequence). This CDR3 contains 15 residues. Trimming pared 0 bases from V and 1 base from J, leaving 9 bases between. This CDR3 is CASSQDRRFQETQYF. The CDR3 coding sequence is TGTGCCAGCAGCCAAGATCGGCGGTTCCAAGAGACCCAGTACTTC.

With regard to this clonotype: A much larger clonotype is one base distant, so this may be a read error. The chain has TRBV28 and TRBJ2-3; 11 nucleotides agree with TRBD2. The germline CDR1 and CDR2 sequences are MDHEN and SYDVKM. V shed 6 bases, J shed 8 bases, and the junction held 10 bases outside the gene matches. This CDR3 region has 15 residues. This CDR3 is CASSGGRLAGRTQYF. The CDR3 region has the DNA TGTGCCAGCAGCGGGGGTAGACTAGCGGGACGTACGCAGTATTTT.

This clonotype has at least ten counts. V gene TRBV6-1 combines with J gene TRBJ2-1, with 9 bases fitting TRBD1. CDR1 is MNHNS and CDR2 is SASEGT in the germline V gene. This CDR3 comprises 15 residues. Trimming at V came to 2 bases and at J to 9 bases, leaving 8 bases not matched to a gene. CDR3 DNA sequence: TGTGCCAGCAGTGAAAAAGTAACAGGGGGCGGTGAGCAGTTCTTC. It codes for CASSEKVTGGGEQFF.

This clonotype was seen ten or more times. The gene calls are TRBV6-1 and TRBJ2-1, with 9 bases matching TRBD1. The length of the CDR3 is 15 residues. The ends lost 6 bases at V and 7 bases at J; junction bases unmatched: 10. Germline-derived CDR1 and CDR2 are MNHNS and SASEGT. The CDR3 DNA reads as TGTGCCAGCAGAATCTCCGGGACAGGGCGGAATGAGCAGTTCTTC. Translated: CASRISGTGRNEQFF.

The chain carries TRBV5-1 and TRBJ1-2, with a tentative D call TRBD1 (6 bases). The CDR3 covers 14 residues. Per germline, CDR1 SGHRS and CDR2 YFSETQ. Trimming took 6 bases from V and 6 from J, leaving 18 bases between them. DNA for the CDR3: TGCGCCAGCACCGAGTGGGGGGCCGGTCATGGCTACACCTTC. This sequence encodes CASTEWGAGHGYTF.

This clonotype was recorded many times. This chain joins TRBV2 and TRBJ2-7; TRBD1 aligns across 7 bases. CDR3 length: 15 amino acids. Germline V gene sequence: CDR1 SNHLY, CDR2 FYNNEI. The V segment lost 2 bases and the J segment 4 bases; nucleotides outside the gene matches: 8. CDR3 sequence: CASSEQRQGIYEQYF. For the CDR3, the DNA is TGTGCCAGCAGTGAACAGAGACAGGGTATTTACGAGCAGTACTTC.

This clonotype was detected ten times or more. This chain uses TRBV12-3 or TRBV12-4 with TRBJ2-3, with 13 bases matching TRBD2. The CDR3 consists of 18 residues. Germline trimming cut 5 bases from V and 0 bases from J; bases unmatched to any gene: 8. The CDR3 DNA reads TGTGCCAGCAGTCCGACTAGCGGGGGGCGAACTAGCACAGATACGCAGTATTTT. This translates into CASSPTSGGRTSTDTQYF.

This sequence joins TRBV19 and TRBJ2-3; tentatively, D is TRBD2 (5 bases). V was cut by 4 bases and J by 1 base, with 15 bases left in between. CDR3 length: 16 amino acids. CDR1 LNHDA and CDR2 SQIVND come from the germline V gene (reference sequence). The CDR3: CASSTSTFGGTDTQYF. DNA for the CDR3: TGTGCCAGTAGTACGTCGACCTTCGGGGGCACAGATACGCAGTATTTT.

This chain connects TRBV27 to TRBJ2-7; the match to TRBD1 covers 8 bases. V lost 2 bases, J lost 4 bases, and 13 bases stayed unmatched. Germline V lookup: CDR1 MNHEY, CDR2 SMNVEV (reference sequence). This CDR3 has 17 residues. The CDR3 DNA follows: TGTGCCAGCAGTTTACTTCGACCCCAGGGGGCGTGGTACGAGCAGTACTTC. As protein: CASSLLRPQGAWYEQYF.

The chain links TRBV20-1 to TRBJ2-7, with a tentative D call TRBD1 (6 bases). Trimming removed 6 bases at V and 6 bases at J, with 18 bases between. The germline V gene encodes CDR1 DFQATT and CDR2 SNEGSKA (reference sequence). The CDR3 contains 13 residues. The CDR3 DNA sequence: TGCAGTGCGGTGGGACACACACCATCCGAGCAGTACTTC. Residues: CSAVGHTPSEQYF.

The rearrangement uses TRBV14 and TRBJ2-1; TRBD2 matches at 9 bases. Germline CDR1 reads SGHDN; CDR2 reads FVKESK. There are 13 residues in the CDR3. The J segment lost 11 bases and the V segment lost 3 bases, leaving 5 bases of the junction unmatched. This chain's CDR3 is CASSHRREGQQFF. The DNA of the CDR3 is TGTGCCAGCAGCCACCGGCGGGAGGGGCAGCAGTTCTTC.